This is a list of T cell receptor beta chains from one sample in a study of CD8+ T cells in alopecia areata. This table comes from immunoSEQ multiplex PCR, and its TCRdb copy is limited to in-frame clones, with some not included. The repertoire has 110,000 or so clones, 55% to 60% of them found once; the top ten carry about 3.3%. Sequencing used CD4+ T cells sorted from blood, obtained at week 24, from a patient treated with tofacitinib. These receptors all come from a human donor with alopecia areata. The CDR3 runs from the conserved cysteine through the conserved F or W. Fields, in order: clone size, D gene, V gene, J gene, CDR3 DNA, CDR3 protein. D genes are given only for firm matches. Expanded clones are given a class, and other clones once, few, many or no size at all.

clone_size: few
d_call: NA
v_call: TRBV7-9
j_call: TRBJ2-5
cdr3_nt: TGTGCCAGCAGCTTAGCTGGGGGACAAGAGACCCAGTACTTC
cdr3_aa: CASSLAGGQETQYF

clone_size: NA
d_call: NA
v_call: TRBV4-3
j_call: TRBJ2-5
cdr3_nt: TGCGCCAGCAGCCGCGGGGGCAGGGGGCCATTAGAAGAGACCCAGTACTTC
cdr3_aa: CASSRGGRGPLEETQYF

clone_size: NA
d_call: TRBD2
v_call: TRBV5-4
j_call: TRBJ2-1
cdr3_nt: TGTGCCAGCGGCAGGAGTAGCGGGAGCAATGAGCAGTTCTTC
cdr3_aa: CASGRSSGSNEQFF

clone_size: NA
d_call: NA
v_call: TRBV6-1
j_call: TRBJ2-3
cdr3_nt: TGTGCCAGCTCTAACAGCCGCACAGATACGCAGTATTTT
cdr3_aa: CASSNSRTDTQYF

clone_size: once
d_call: TRBD1
v_call: TRBV18
j_call: TRBJ2-1
cdr3_nt: TGTGCCAGCTCATCTGGACAGGGGGGCTTCAATGAGCAGTTCTTC
cdr3_aa: CASSSGQGGFNEQFF

clone_size: NA
d_call: NA
v_call: TRBV5-6
j_call: TRBJ2-1
cdr3_nt: TGTGCCAGCAGCCGGCCGGGGTCCTACAATGAGCAGTTCTTC
cdr3_aa: CASSRPGSYNEQFF

clone_size: NA
d_call: NA
v_call: TRBV7-2
j_call: TRBJ2-7
cdr3_nt: TGTGCCAGCAGCGAAGTAGGGGGGGGCGGCTACGAGCAGTACTTC
cdr3_aa: CASSEVGGGGYEQYF

clone_size: NA
d_call: TRBD1
v_call: TRBV6-5
j_call: TRBJ1-5
cdr3_nt: TGTGCCAGCAGCCGACAGGGATACAATCAGCCCCAGCATTTT
cdr3_aa: CASSRQGYNQPQHF

clone_size: NA
d_call: TRBD1
v_call: TRBV4-2
j_call: TRBJ1-2
cdr3_nt: TGTGCCAGCAGCCAAGATCCGGGACAGCTTAACTATGGCTACACCTTC
cdr3_aa: CASSQDPGQLNYGYTF

clone_size: NA
d_call: TRBD2
v_call: TRBV27
j_call: TRBJ2-2
cdr3_nt: TGTGCCAGCAGATATAGCGGGGGGGCAACCGGGGAGCTGTTTTTT
cdr3_aa: CASRYSGGATGELFF

clone_size: NA
d_call: NA
v_call: TRBV11-2
j_call: TRBJ2-5
cdr3_nt: TGTGCCAGCAGCTTCTCGGACGGTGGAGAGACCCAGTACTTC
cdr3_aa: CASSFSDGGETQYF

clone_size: NA
d_call: NA
v_call: TRBV30
j_call: TRBJ1-1
cdr3_nt: TGTGCCTGGAAGGCAGCGAACACTGAAGCTTTCTTT
cdr3_aa: CAWKAANTEAFF

clone_size: NA
d_call: NA
v_call: TRBV6-4
j_call: TRBJ2-5
cdr3_nt: TGTGCCAGCAGTACCGTGGGGGACGAGACCCAGTACTTC
cdr3_aa: CASSTVGDETQYF

clone_size: NA
d_call: NA
v_call: TRBV7-9
j_call: TRBJ1-6
cdr3_nt: TGTGCCAGCAGCGCCGTAACAGGGCTCAATTCACCCCTCCACTTT
cdr3_aa: CASSAVTGLNSPLHF

clone_size: NA
d_call: TRBD1
v_call: TRBV7-2
j_call: TRBJ2-2
cdr3_nt: TGTGCCAGCAGCTTAGTGTTAGGGACAGGGGACACCGGGGAGCTGTTTTTT
cdr3_aa: CASSLVLGTGDTGELFF

clone_size: NA
d_call: NA
v_call: TRBV5-1
j_call: TRBJ2-5
cdr3_nt: TGCGCCAGCAGCTTGGGACCCACCCAAGAGACCCAGTACTTC
cdr3_aa: CASSLGPTQETQYF

clone_size: few
d_call: NA
v_call: TRBV6-5
j_call: TRBJ1-1
cdr3_nt: TGTGCCAGCAGCTCCGGGGGGCCCAGGGAAGCTTTCTTT
cdr3_aa: CASSSGGPREAFF

clone_size: few
d_call: NA
v_call: TRBV5-6
j_call: TRBJ1-1
cdr3_nt: TGTGCCAGCAGCTTGGCGAAGGACACTGAAGCTTTCTTT
cdr3_aa: CASSLAKDTEAFF

clone_size: NA
d_call: NA
v_call: TRBV6-6
j_call: TRBJ1-1
cdr3_nt: TGTGCCAGCAGTTCAAGAGAAGGGGTGTCTGAAGCTTTCTTT
cdr3_aa: CASSSREGVSEAFF

clone_size: NA
d_call: NA
v_call: TRBV29-1
j_call: TRBJ2-7
cdr3_nt: TGCAGCGTGGGTGACAGGTACGAGCAGTACTTC
cdr3_aa: CSVGDRYEQYF

clone_size: NA
d_call: NA
v_call: TRBV27
j_call: TRBJ2-1
cdr3_nt: TGTGCCAGCAGTTTATGGGTGGGGGGTGGCAATGAGCAGTTCTTC
cdr3_aa: CASSLWVGGGNEQFF

clone_size: NA
d_call: NA
v_call: TRBV29-1
j_call: TRBJ2-3
cdr3_nt: TGCAGCGTCAGGACCACAGGGAATACAGATACGCAGTATTTT
cdr3_aa: CSVRTTGNTDTQYF

clone_size: NA
d_call: NA
v_call: TRBV5-6
j_call: TRBJ1-2
cdr3_nt: TGTGCCAGCAGCAGAGCGAAACAGGGATCCTATGGCTACACCTTC
cdr3_aa: CASSRAKQGSYGYTF

clone_size: once
d_call: NA
v_call: TRBV2
j_call: TRBJ2-7
cdr3_nt: TGTGCCAGCAGTGATGAGGGGATCGAGCAGTACTTC
cdr3_aa: CASSDEGIEQYF

clone_size: few
d_call: NA
v_call: TRBV7-2
j_call: TRBJ1-2
cdr3_nt: TGTGCCAGCAGCTTAGAGCGTGGGGTTGGCTACACCTTC
cdr3_aa: CASSLERGVGYTF

clone_size: NA
d_call: TRBD2
v_call: TRBV29-1
j_call: TRBJ2-5
cdr3_nt: TGCAGCGCTCGGACGGGAGGAGAGACCCAGTACTTC
cdr3_aa: CSARTGGETQYF

clone_size: NA
d_call: TRBD1
v_call: TRBV29-1
j_call: TRBJ2-3
cdr3_nt: TGCAGCGTAACCGGGACAGCCACAGATACGCAGTATTTT
cdr3_aa: CSVTGTATDTQYF

clone_size: NA
d_call: NA
v_call: TRBV4-3
j_call: TRBJ1-2
cdr3_nt: TGCGCCAGCAGCCAAGTCCCGACAGGAAACTATGGCTACACCTTC
cdr3_aa: CASSQVPTGNYGYTF

clone_size: NA
d_call: TRBD2
v_call: TRBV6-1
j_call: TRBJ2-1
cdr3_nt: TGTGCCAGCAGTGACAGGACTAGCACCGATGAGCAGTTCTTC
cdr3_aa: CASSDRTSTDEQFF

clone_size: NA
d_call: NA
v_call: TRBV5-1
j_call: TRBJ1-1
cdr3_nt: TGCGCCAGCAGCCCATACCCGGGACAAGGGAACACTGAAGCTTTCTTT
cdr3_aa: CASSPYPGQGNTEAFF

clone_size: NA
d_call: NA
v_call: TRBV7-2
j_call: TRBJ2-5
cdr3_nt: TGTGCCAGCAGCTTCCGGGAGACCCAGTACTTC
cdr3_aa: CASSFRETQYF

clone_size: NA
d_call: NA
v_call: TRBV5-6
j_call: TRBJ1-4
cdr3_nt: TGTGCCAGCAGCTACAGACAGGCTTCGTATGAAAAACTGTTTTTT
cdr3_aa: CASSYRQASYEKLFF

clone_size: NA
d_call: TRBD1
v_call: TRBV29-1
j_call: TRBJ2-2
cdr3_nt: TGCAGCGTTTCGCCAGGGGGCTCGAAAACCGGGGAGCTGTTTTTT
cdr3_aa: CSVSPGGSKTGELFF